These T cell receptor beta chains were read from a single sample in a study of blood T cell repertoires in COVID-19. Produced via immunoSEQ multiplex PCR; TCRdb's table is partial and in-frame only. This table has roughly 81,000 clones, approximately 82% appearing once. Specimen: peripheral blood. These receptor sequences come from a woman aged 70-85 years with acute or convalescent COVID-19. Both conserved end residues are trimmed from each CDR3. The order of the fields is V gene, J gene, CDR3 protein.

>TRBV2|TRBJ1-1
ASNSGGADTEAF
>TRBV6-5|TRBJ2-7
ASRGSRAITYEQY
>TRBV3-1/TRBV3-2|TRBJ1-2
ASSRWTGVNYGYT
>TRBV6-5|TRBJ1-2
ASSYRSGYGYT
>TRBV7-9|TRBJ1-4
ASSPDGQALGEKLF
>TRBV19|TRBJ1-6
ASNRGSYNSPLH
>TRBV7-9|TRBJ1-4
ASSPMGAPNEKLF
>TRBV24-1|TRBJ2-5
ATSDFGETQY
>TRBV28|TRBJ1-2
ASSFDPGTDGYT
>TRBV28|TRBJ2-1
ASSSPGGPRDEQF
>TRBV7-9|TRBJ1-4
ASSKDRATNEKLF
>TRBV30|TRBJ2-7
AWTAVSGALSYEQY
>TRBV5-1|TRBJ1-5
ASSLGVGVMNQPQH
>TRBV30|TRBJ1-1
AWYRDRGFPGTEAF
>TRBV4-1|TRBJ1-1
ASSILQGTAEAF
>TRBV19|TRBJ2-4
ASSIDYRNIQY
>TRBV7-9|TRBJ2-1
ASSPRGGYGYNEQF
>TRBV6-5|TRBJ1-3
ASLPIRGGNTIY
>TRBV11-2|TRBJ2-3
ASSSRTSGGADTQY
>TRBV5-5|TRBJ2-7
ASSADPSRRMYEQY
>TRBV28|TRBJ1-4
ASRRDGTGLNEKLF
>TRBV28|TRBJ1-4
ASRVGGLNEKLF
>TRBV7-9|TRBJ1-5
ASSPQGDGPQH
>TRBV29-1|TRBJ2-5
SVSDSIEETQY
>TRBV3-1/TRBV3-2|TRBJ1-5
ASSQTGLDQPQH
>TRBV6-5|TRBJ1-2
ASSYRGLDYT
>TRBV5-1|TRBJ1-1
ASSLILGTGGKAF
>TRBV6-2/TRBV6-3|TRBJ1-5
ASSSRNNQPQH
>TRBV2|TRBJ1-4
ASRDTGESNEKLF
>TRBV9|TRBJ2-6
ASSVGLADLSGANVLT
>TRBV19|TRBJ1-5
ASSSLGGNQPQH
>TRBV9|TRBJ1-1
ASSGDRTNTEAF
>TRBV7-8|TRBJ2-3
ASSFTGQGRDTQY
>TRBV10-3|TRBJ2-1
AISGQTEQF
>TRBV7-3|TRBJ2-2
ASSRPGQGATGELF
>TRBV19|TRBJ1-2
ASSMDGQGDYGYT
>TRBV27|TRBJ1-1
ASPSSGALPQDTEAF
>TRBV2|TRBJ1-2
ASSVEGEIYGYT
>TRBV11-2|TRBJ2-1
ASTSGTGVHNEQF
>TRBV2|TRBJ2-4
ASSDNLNWVA
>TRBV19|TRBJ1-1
ASSPTGVNRDTEAF
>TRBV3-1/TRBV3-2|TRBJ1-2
ASSQLNYGYT
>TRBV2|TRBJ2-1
ASSSGGEAYNEQF
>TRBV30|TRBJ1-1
AWKQTNTEAF
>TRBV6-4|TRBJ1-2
ASSVSGQSPYT
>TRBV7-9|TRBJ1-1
ASSRNSGTEAF